Listed below are T cell receptor beta chains from one sample, sequenced in a study of T cell changes during pregnancy in multiple sclerosis. Some clones are missing from TCRdb's copy, which holds only in-frame ones; the method was immunoSEQ multiplex PCR. This sample has some 29,000 clones, with roughly nine tenths found just once. The sequences come from CD8+ T cells from peripheral blood mononuclear cells, collected in the third trimester of pregnancy. The receptors here all came from a female donor with multiple sclerosis, enrolled in a pregnancy study. Each CDR3 is given with its conserved first and last residue. D genes are given only for firm matches. Clone size is given for some rows only: seen once, a few or many times, or a class if the clone is expanded.

D gene,J gene,clone size,V gene,CDR3 protein,CDR3 DNA
-,TRBJ2-2,-,TRBV29-1,CSVEVRAKLTNTGELFF,TGCAGCGTTGAAGTGAGGGCCAAGTTGACGAACACCGGGGAGCTGTTTTTT
TRBD1,TRBJ2-5,-,TRBV29-1,CSVEDGLTGVGETQYF,TGCAGCGTTGAAGATGGATTAACAGGGGTGGGAGAGACCCAGTACTTC
-,TRBJ2-5,-,TRBV18,CASSPLEGRETQYF,TGTGCCAGCTCACCACTCGAGGGCCGGGAGACCCAGTACTTC
-,TRBJ1-1,once,TRBV2,CASRDRDRTEAFF,TGTGCCAGCAGAGACCGGGATCGGACTGAAGCTTTCTTT
-,TRBJ1-1,-,TRBV19,CASSIRQETNTEAFF,TGTGCCAGTAGTATCAGGCAGGAAACGAACACTGAAGCTTTCTTT
TRBD1,TRBJ1-2,-,TRBV10-3,CAISTLDRVYGYTF,TGTGCCATCAGTACCTTGGACAGGGTCTATGGCTACACCTTC
TRBD2,TRBJ2-3,-,TRBV10-2,CASSEILAGTDTQYF,TGCGCCAGCAGTGAGATCCTAGCGGGCACAGATACGCAGTATTTT
TRBD2,TRBJ2-3,-,TRBV9,CASSESGGGTDTQYF,TGTGCCAGCAGCGAAAGCGGGGGGGGCACAGATACGCAGTATTTT
TRBD2,TRBJ2-7,-,TRBV7-9,CASSPGTTSSYEQYF,TGTGCCAGCAGTCCCGGGACTACGAGCTCCTACGAGCAGTACTTC
-,TRBJ2-3,-,TRBV2,CASPLPGADTQYF,TGTGCCAGCCCCCTACCAGGGGCAGATACGCAGTATTTT
-,TRBJ2-7,once,TRBV11-1,CASSEGTGAYEQYF,TGTGCCAGCAGCGAAGGGACTGGGGCCTACGAGCAGTACTTC
TRBD1,TRBJ2-7,-,TRBV5-8,CASSSLDRVYEQYF,TGTGCCAGCAGCTCCCTGGACAGGGTCTACGAGCAGTACTTC
TRBD1,TRBJ2-1,few,TRBV5-4,CASSYHRDREFF,TGTGCCAGCAGCTATCACCGGGACAGGGAGTTCTTC
TRBD1,TRBJ2-6,-,TRBV5-1,CASSWGQGESGANVLTF,TGCGCCAGCAGCTGGGGACAGGGGGAATCTGGGGCCAACGTCCTGACTTTC
-,TRBJ2-3,-,TRBV4-1,CASMSGTDTQYF,TGCGCCAGCATGAGCGGCACAGATACGCAGTATTTT
-,TRBJ2-7,-,TRBV7-9,CASSLPAARATGYEQYF,TGTGCCAGCAGCTTACCAGCCGCGCGGGCAACTGGATATGAGCAGTACTTC
-,TRBJ2-1,-,TRBV30,CAWRSPGHLYNEQFF,TGTGCCTGGAGGTCCCCGGGACACCTTTACAATGAGCAGTTCTTC
-,TRBJ2-2,-,TRBV9,CASSVPGVVTGELFF,TGTGCCAGCAGCGTACCAGGGGTCGTCACCGGGGAGCTGTTTTTT
-,TRBJ2-7,-,TRBV27,CASSFYPGNEQYF,TGTGCCAGCAGTTTTTACCCAGGGAACGAGCAGTACTTC
TRBD2,TRBJ2-3,-,TRBV5-4,CAGSSGTSETDTQYF,TGTGCCGGCAGCTCAGGGACTAGCGAGACAGATACGCAGTATTTT
-,TRBJ1-2,-,TRBV7-9,CASSSPGGYGYTF,TGTGCCAGCAGCTCCCCGGGAGGTTATGGCTACACCTTC
TRBD2,TRBJ2-3,once,TRBV6-4,CASSSTSGRPDTQYF,TGTGCCAGCAGTTCGACTAGCGGGAGACCAGATACGCAGTATTTT
-,TRBJ2-7,-,TRBV2,CASSAQEARVFSEQYF,TGTGCCAGCAGCGCCCAAGAGGCCAGGGTGTTTTCCGAGCAGTACTTC
-,TRBJ2-2,-,TRBV7-8,CASSLVNPGTANTGELFF,TGTGCCAGCAGCTTAGTGAACCCCGGGACTGCGAACACCGGGGAGCTGTTTTTT
-,TRBJ1-2,-,TRBV7-9,CASSGRQFGYTF,TGTGCCAGCAGCGGACGACAGTTCGGCTACACCTTC
TRBD1,TRBJ1-1,once,TRBV27,CASSIGTARDEAFF,TGTGCCAGCAGCATCGGGACAGCCAGAGATGAAGCTTTCTTT
TRBD1,TRBJ2-3,-,TRBV19,CASSNRGLSDTQYF,TGTGCCAGTAGTAACAGGGGGTTATCAGATACGCAGTATTTT